These T cell receptor beta chains were read from a single sample in a study of chemoradiotherapy in HPV16-positive cancers. The assay was immunoSEQ multiplex PCR, and TCRdb's table has in-frame clones only and misses some. In the table there are tens of thousands of clones, approximately 73% of which are singletons. The material was obtained from a patient who underwent chemoradiotherapy. Receptors originate from a human donor with HPV-associated anogenital cancer. CDR3s include the opening cysteine and the closing phenylalanine or tryptophan. D genes are given only for firm matches. The size entry is marked missing in some rows and otherwise reads once, few, many or a size class.

j_call | v_call | d_call | clone_size | cdr3_length | cdr3_nt | cdr3_aa
TRBJ2-1 | TRBV11-2 | TRBD2 | . | 16 | TGTGCCAGCAGCTTAGTCGGCGGGAGATTGAACAATGAGCAGTTCTTC | CASSLVGGRLNNEQFF
TRBJ2-7 | TRBV6-6 | . | once | 16 | TGTGCCAGCAGCCCGGGACAAGGAGTAGGGTCCTACGAGCAGTACTTC | CASSPGQGVGSYEQYF
TRBJ1-2 | TRBV10-3 | . | few | 15 | TGTGCCATCAGTGAGTCTCAGGGTATTACCTATGGCTACACCTTC | CAISESQGITYGYTF
TRBJ1-2 | TRBV28 | TRBD1 | once | 16 | TGTGCCAGCAGTTCCTCGGGGACAGCGAAAAACTATGGCTACACCTTC | CASSSSGTAKNYGYTF
TRBJ1-2 | TRBV19 | . | . | 12 | TGTGCCAGTAGTATAGGTTATCGGGGCTACACCTTC | CASSIGYRGYTF
TRBJ1-2 | TRBV4-1 | TRBD1 | . | 15 | TGCGCCAGCAGCCAGGGACAGGGGGCCGTTTATGGCTACACCTTC | CASSQGQGAVYGYTF
TRBJ2-7 | TRBV5-4 | . | . | 17 | TGTGCCAGCAGAATGTCAGGGGGGGAAACCCCTTTCTACGAGCAGTACTTC | CASRMSGGETPFYEQYF
TRBJ1-1 | TRBV11-1 | . | few | 15 | TGTGCCAGCAGCCCCCGGTCGGGATGGAACACTGAAGCTTTCTTT | CASSPRSGWNTEAFF
TRBJ2-5 | TRBV7-3 | . | . | 14 | TGTGCCAGCAGCTTATACGGGAACCAAGAGACCCAGTACTTC | CASSLYGNQETQYF
TRBJ2-1 | TRBV11-2 | . | . | 16 | TGTGCCAGCAGCTTAGAGGGGACGAGCTCCTACAATGAGCAGTTCTTC | CASSLEGTSSYNEQFF
TRBJ1-3 | TRBV27 | . | . | 15 | TGTGCCAGCAGTTCTCTCTGGGGGGTTGGAAACACCATATATTTT | CASSSLWGVGNTIYF
TRBJ2-5 | TRBV7-3 | TRBD2 | . | 14 | TGTGCCAGCAGCCCTAGCGGGCAGAGCGAGACCCAGTACTTC | CASSPSGQSETQYF
TRBJ1-6 | TRBV5-1 | . | . | 15 | TGCGCCAGCAGCTTGTCCGGGAAGGTTAATTCACCCCTCCACTTT | CASSLSGKVNSPLHF
TRBJ2-3 | TRBV28 | . | . | 13 | TGTGCCAGCAGGTCGGGCTCCACAGATACGCAGTATTTT | CASRSGSTDTQYF
TRBJ1-5 | TRBV9 | . | . | 15 | TGTGCCAGCAGCGCGGACGGTTATAGCAATCAGCCCCAGCATTTT | CASSADGYSNQPQHF
TRBJ2-1 | TRBV5-7 | . | . | 12 | TGTGTCCAGGGGCTGTGGGACAATGAGCAGTTCTTC | CVQGLWDNEQFF
TRBJ2-7 | TRBV7-9 | . | . | 15 | TGTGCCAGCAGCCCCAATCACCGGGGCGCCTACGAGCAGTACTTC | CASSPNHRGAYEQYF
TRBJ1-5 | TRBV4-2 | . | . | 13 | TGTGCCAGCAGCCCCCCAGCCGGTCAGCCCCAGCATTTT | CASSPPAGQPQHF
TRBJ1-1 | TRBV9 | . | . | 14 | TGTGCCAGCAGCGTAGCTACAAAAAACACTGAAGCTTTCTTT | CASSVATKNTEAFF
TRBJ2-7 | TRBV6-1 | . | . | 12 | TGTGCCAGCAGTGAAAATCGTGGCGAGCAGTACTTC | CASSENRGEQYF
TRBJ1-6 | TRBV28 | . | . | 16 | TGTGCCAGCAGGGGCCCTCGCGGGGGCGGGGGTTCACCCCTCCACTTT | CASRGPRGGGGSPLHF
TRBJ1-2 | TRBV18 | . | medium-sized | 16 | TGTGCCAGCTCACCAGTCCAGGGGAGGGAAAACTATGGCTACACCTTC | CASSPVQGRENYGYTF
TRBJ2-7 | TRBV1 | . | . | 15 | TGCACCAGCAGAGAAACCGGGACTAGATCGGACGAGCAGTACTTC | CTSRETGTRSDEQYF
TRBJ2-2 | TRBV27 | TRBD2 | . | 18 | TGTGCCAGCAGTGAAAGACTAGCGGGGGGGCCGAATACCGGGGAGCTGTTTTTT | CASSERLAGGPNTGELFF
TRBJ1-4 | TRBV5-1 | . | . | 17 | TGCGCCAGCAGCTTGGCCCAGGGGATTATGGAGGAGGAAAAACTGTTTTTT | CASSLAQGIMEEEKLFF
TRBJ1-6 | TRBV29-1 | TRBD1 | . | 15 | TGCAGCGTTCGACAGGGCGACTCCTATAATTCACCCCTCCACTTT | CSVRQGDSYNSPLHF
TRBJ1-1 | TRBV29-1 | . | . | 14 | TGCAGCTTCTCCCCGGATGGCGTTAACACTGAAGCTTTCTTT | CSFSPDGVNTEAFF
TRBJ2-5 | TRBV19 | TRBD2 | . | 16 | TGTGCCAGTAGTACCGTGACTAGCGGGGGACGGGAGACCCAGTACTTC | CASSTVTSGGRETQYF
TRBJ1-5 | TRBV5-5 | . | . | 15 | TGTGCCAGCAGCTTGACAGATTATAGCAATCAGCCCCAGCATTTT | CASSLTDYSNQPQHF
TRBJ1-2 | TRBV28 | . | . | 13 | TGTGCCAGCAATTTGGGGGGAACCTATGGCTACACCTTC | CASNLGGTYGYTF
TRBJ2-1 | TRBV28 | . | few | 12 | TGTGCCAGCAGCCACGTACCGAATGAGCAGTTCTTC | CASSHVPNEQFF
TRBJ1-1 | TRBV29-1 | . | . | 10 | TGCAGCGTTGCCGACAGGGAAGCTTTCTTT | CSVADREAFF
TRBJ2-3 | TRBV19 | . | few | 13 | TGTGCCAGTAGCGGGCTAGCCGCAGATACGCAGTATTTT | CASSGLAADTQYF
TRBJ1-1 | TRBV4-1 | . | . | 15 | TGCGCCAGCAGCACTTGGCACAGACTGAACACTGAAGCTTTCTTT | CASSTWHRLNTEAFF
TRBJ1-6 | TRBV10-3 | . | . | 14 | TGTGCGACCAGCAAGGAGTCGGATAATTCACCCCTCCACTTT | CATSKESDNSPLHF
TRBJ1-5 | TRBV6-5 | . | few | 15 | TGTGCCAGCAGTCATTCCCGGGACGGTAATCAGCCCCAGCATTTT | CASSHSRDGNQPQHF
TRBJ2-1 | TRBV28 | TRBD2 | once | 16 | TGTGCCAGCAGGTTAGCGGGGGGGCACTCCTACAATGAGCAGTTCTTC | CASRLAGGHSYNEQFF
TRBJ1-2 | TRBV7-2 | . | . | 13 | TGTGCCAGCAGCCCCGACATTATCGCGGGCTACACCTTC | CASSPDIIAGYTF
TRBJ1-1 | TRBV20-1 | TRBD1 | few | 11 | TGCAGTGCTAGGGACAGGGGCAAAGCTTTCTTT | CSARDRGKAFF
TRBJ1-5 | TRBV2 | TRBD1 | few | 14 | TGTGCCAGCGTACAGGGGGTGGGCAATCAGCCCCAGCATTTT | CASVQGVGNQPQHF
TRBJ1-4 | TRBV18 | TRBD1 | . | 13 | TGTGCCAGCTCAAGGGGACAGGGGGAAAAACTGTTTTTT | CASSRGQGEKLFF
TRBJ2-2 | TRBV5-1 | . | . | 15 | TGCGCCAGCAGCTCCAACCGGGGCCAGACCGGGGAGCTGTTTTTT | CASSSNRGQTGELFF
TRBJ2-6 | TRBV2 | . | . | 14 | TGTGCCAGCAGCTCCCGGCCTGGGGCCAACGTCCTGACTTTC | CASSSRPGANVLTF
TRBJ2-7 | TRBV4-1 | . | . | 15 | TGCGCCAGCAGCCAAGCGGGGACGGGAACCTACGAGCAGTACTTC | CASSQAGTGTYEQYF
TRBJ1-3 | TRBV15 | TRBD1 | . | 13 | TGTGCCACCAGCAGAGACAGGGGGAACACCATATATTTT | CATSRDRGNTIYF
TRBJ2-3 | TRBV5-4 | TRBD2 | few | 15 | TGTGCCAGCAGGTTTAGCGGGGGTTCAAGAGATACGCAGTATTTT | CASRFSGGSRDTQYF
TRBJ2-7 | TRBV19 | . | . | 14 | TGTGCCAGTAGTATACTTGAAGGGGTTGGCGAGCAGTACTTC | CASSILEGVGEQYF
TRBJ2-7 | TRBV28 | TRBD1 | . | 16 | TGTGCCAGCAGTTTCTTAAAGGGACAGGGGGCTAACGAGCAGTACTTC | CASSFLKGQGANEQYF
TRBJ2-3 | TRBV2 | . | . | 14 | TGTGCCGTTCTTGGGGGGTCTAGCACAGATACGCAGTATTTT | CAVLGGSSTDTQYF
TRBJ1-5 | TRBV9 | TRBD1 | . | 17 | TGTGCCAGCAGCGTAGAACAGGGGTCCCGTAGCAATCAGCCCCAGCATTTT | CASSVEQGSRSNQPQHF
TRBJ1-2 | TRBV28 | . | . | 14 | TGTGCCAGCAGTTTATCCGGGGAGGGCGATGGCTACACCTTC | CASSLSGEGDGYTF
TRBJ1-2 | TRBV2 | . | few | 14 | TGTGCCAGCAGTGGAGCCTTGGCAGGTCGAGGCTACACCTTC | CASSGALAGRGYTF
TRBJ2-3 | TRBV27 | TRBD2 | . | 15 | TGTGCCAGCAGTTTCGCGGGAGGGCGAGGAGATACGCAGTATTTT | CASSFAGGRGDTQYF
TRBJ2-7 | TRBV7-2 | . | . | 12 | TGTGCCAGCAGCTCCCCTGACTACGAGCAGTACTTC | CASSSPDYEQYF
TRBJ1-1 | TRBV10-3 | . | . | 12 | TGTGCCATGGGGGCTGGGACCACTGAAGCTTTCTTT | CAMGAGTTEAFF
TRBJ2-3 | TRBV7-2 | . | few | 14 | TGTGCCAGCAGCTTAGCGGAGGGCTCAGATACGCAGTATTTT | CASSLAEGSDTQYF
TRBJ2-3 | TRBV5-1 | . | . | 16 | TGCGCCAGCAGCTTGAGCCGGGGAGTTCGCACAGATACGCAGTATTTT | CASSLSRGVRTDTQYF
TRBJ1-2 | TRBV19 | . | few | 15 | TGTGCCAGTAGTATGGTTAACAGGGTAAACTATGGCTACACCTTC | CASSMVNRVNYGYTF
TRBJ1-3 | TRBV5-1 | . | . | 14 | TGCGCCAGCAGCTTGGGTACAGCTGGAAACACCATATATTTT | CASSLGTAGNTIYF
TRBJ2-1 | TRBV5-1 | TRBD1 | . | 15 | TGCGCCAGCAGCTTGGGGACAGGTTTGGGAATTGAGCAGTTCTTC | CASSLGTGLGIEQFF